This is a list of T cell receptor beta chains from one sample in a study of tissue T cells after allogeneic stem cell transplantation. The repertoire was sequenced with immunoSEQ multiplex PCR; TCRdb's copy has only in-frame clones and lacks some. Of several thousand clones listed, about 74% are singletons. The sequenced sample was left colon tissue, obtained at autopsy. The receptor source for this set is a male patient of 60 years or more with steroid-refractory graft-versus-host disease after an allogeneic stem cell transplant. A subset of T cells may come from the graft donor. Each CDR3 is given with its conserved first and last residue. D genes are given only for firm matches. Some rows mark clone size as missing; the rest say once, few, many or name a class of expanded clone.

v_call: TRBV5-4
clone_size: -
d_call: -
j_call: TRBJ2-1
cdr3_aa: CASSSSGGPYNEQFF
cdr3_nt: TGTGCCAGCAGCTCCTCGGGGGGCCCTTACAATGAGCAGTTCTTC

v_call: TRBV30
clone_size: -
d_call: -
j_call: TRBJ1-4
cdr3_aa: CALDRATNEKLFF
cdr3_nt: TGTGCATTGGATAGGGCAACTAATGAAAAACTGTTTTTT

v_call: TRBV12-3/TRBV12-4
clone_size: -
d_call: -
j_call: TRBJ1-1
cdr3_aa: CASSLSGNTEAFF
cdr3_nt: TGTGCCAGCAGTTTATCCGGGAACACTGAAGCTTTCTTT

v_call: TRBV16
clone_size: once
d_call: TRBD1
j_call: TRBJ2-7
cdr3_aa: CASSQSGQGYEQYF
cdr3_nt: TGTGCCAGCAGCCAATCGGGACAGGGCTACGAGCAGTACTTC

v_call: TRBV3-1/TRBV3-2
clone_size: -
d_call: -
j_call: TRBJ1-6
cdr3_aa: CATRGVDNSPLHF
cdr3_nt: TGTGCCACCCGGGGGGTGGACAATTCACCCCTCCACTTT

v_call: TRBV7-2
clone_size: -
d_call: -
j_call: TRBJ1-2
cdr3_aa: CASSTDIYYGYTF
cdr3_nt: TGTGCCAGCAGTACTGACATCTACTATGGCTACACCTTC

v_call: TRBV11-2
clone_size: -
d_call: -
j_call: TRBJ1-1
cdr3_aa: CASSSDGMPEAFF
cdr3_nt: TGTGCCAGCAGCTCCGACGGTATGCCTGAAGCTTTCTTT

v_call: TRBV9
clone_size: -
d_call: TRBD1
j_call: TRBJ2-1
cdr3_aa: CASSVGQGKGNEQFF
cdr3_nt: TGTGCCAGCAGCGTAGGACAGGGCAAAGGCAATGAGCAGTTCTTC

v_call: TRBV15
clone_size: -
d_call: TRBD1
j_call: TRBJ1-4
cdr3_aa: CATSRDTGAWEKLFF
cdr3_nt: TGTGCCACCAGCAGAGATACAGGGGCATGGGAAAAACTGTTTTTT

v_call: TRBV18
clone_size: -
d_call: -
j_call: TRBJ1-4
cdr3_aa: CASSPSRGGDEKLFF
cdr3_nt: TGTGCCAGCTCACCTTCAAGGGGTGGGGATGAAAAACTGTTTTTT

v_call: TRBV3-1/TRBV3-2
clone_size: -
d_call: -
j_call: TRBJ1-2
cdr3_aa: CASSQSMNDGYTF
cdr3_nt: TGTGCCAGCAGCCAATCTATGAATGATGGCTACACCTTC

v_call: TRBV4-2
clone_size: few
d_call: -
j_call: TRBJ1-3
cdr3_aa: CASSQDSLYSGNTIYF
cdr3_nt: TGTGCCAGCAGCCAAGATTCGCTGTACTCTGGAAACACCATATATTTT

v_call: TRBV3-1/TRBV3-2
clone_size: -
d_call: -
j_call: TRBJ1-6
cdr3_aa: CASSQGRSNSPLHF
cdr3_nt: TGTGCCAGCAGCCAAGGACGTAGTAATTCACCCCTCCACTTT

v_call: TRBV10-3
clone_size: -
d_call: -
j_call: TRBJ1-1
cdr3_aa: CAISVEQGNTEAFF
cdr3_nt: TGTGCCATCAGTGTAGAACAGGGAAACACTGAAGCTTTCTTT

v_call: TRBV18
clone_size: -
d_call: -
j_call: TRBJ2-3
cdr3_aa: CASSLRTGASSTDTQYF
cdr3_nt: TGTGCCAGCTCTCTTCGCACCGGGGCGTCTAGCACAGATACGCAGTATTTT

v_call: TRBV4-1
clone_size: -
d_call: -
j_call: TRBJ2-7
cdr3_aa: CASSQDNTGTAYEQYF
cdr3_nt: TGCGCCAGCAGCCAAGATAATACCGGGACGGCCTACGAGCAGTACTTC

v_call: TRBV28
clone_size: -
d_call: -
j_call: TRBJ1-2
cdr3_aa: CASSFRANYGYTF
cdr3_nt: TGTGCCAGCAGTTTTCGGGCGAACTATGGCTACACCTTC

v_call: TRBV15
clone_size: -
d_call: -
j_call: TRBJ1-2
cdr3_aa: CATSRDKAGFAF
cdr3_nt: TGTGCCACCAGCAGAGATAAGGCCGGTTTTGCATTC

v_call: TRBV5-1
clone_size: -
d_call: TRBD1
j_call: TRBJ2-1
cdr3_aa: CASSVQGWTYNEQFF
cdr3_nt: TGCGCCAGCAGCGTACAGGGGTGGACCTACAATGAGCAGTTCTTC

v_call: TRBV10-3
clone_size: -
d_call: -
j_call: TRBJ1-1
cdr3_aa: CATGVGTEAFF
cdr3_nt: TGTGCCACCGGTGTGGGCACTGAAGCTTTCTTT

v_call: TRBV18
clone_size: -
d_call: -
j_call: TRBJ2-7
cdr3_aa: CASSGRQNSYEQYF
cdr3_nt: TGTGCCAGCTCAGGCAGGCAAAATTCCTACGAGCAGTACTTC

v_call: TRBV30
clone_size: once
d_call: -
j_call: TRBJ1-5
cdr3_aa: CAWAWIGDNQPQHF
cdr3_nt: TGTGCCTGGGCCTGGATAGGGGACAATCAGCCCCAGCATTTT

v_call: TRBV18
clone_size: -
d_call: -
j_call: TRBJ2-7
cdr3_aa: CASSTRGAQYEQYF
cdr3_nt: TGTGCCAGCTCAACCAGGGGGGCGCAGTACGAGCAGTACTTC

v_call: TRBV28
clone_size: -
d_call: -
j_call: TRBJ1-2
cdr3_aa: CGTEAAGYTF
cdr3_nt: TGTGGGACGGAGGCGGCGGGCTACACCTTC

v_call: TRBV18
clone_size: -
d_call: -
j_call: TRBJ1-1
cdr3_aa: CASSPQRVVEAFF
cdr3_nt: TGTGCCAGCTCACCACAAAGGGTGGTGGAAGCTTTCTTT

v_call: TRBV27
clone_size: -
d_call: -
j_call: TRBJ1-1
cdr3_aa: CASSSQGDKSTEAFF
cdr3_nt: TGTGCCAGCAGTTCACAAGGAGATAAGAGCACTGAAGCTTTCTTT

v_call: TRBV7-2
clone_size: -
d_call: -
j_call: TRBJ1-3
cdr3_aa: CASSLVNTIYF
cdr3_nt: TGTGCCAGCAGCTTAGTGAACACCATATATTTT

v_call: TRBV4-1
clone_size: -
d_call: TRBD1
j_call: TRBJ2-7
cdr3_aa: CASSQDRGTGDSYEQYF
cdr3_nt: TGCGCCAGCAGCCAAGATCGGGGGACAGGGGACTCCTACGAGCAGTACTTC

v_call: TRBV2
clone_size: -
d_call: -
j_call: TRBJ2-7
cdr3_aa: CASSEGLRALASEQYF
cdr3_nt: TGTGCCAGCAGTGAAGGTTTGAGGGCCCTGGCCTCCGAGCAGTACTTC

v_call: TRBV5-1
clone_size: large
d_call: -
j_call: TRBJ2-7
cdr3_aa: CASSGGAGTYEQYF
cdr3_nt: TGCGCCAGCAGCGGTGGGGCAGGGACCTACGAGCAGTACTTC

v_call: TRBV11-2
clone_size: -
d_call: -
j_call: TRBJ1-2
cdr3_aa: CASSRTGNGYTF
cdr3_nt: TGTGCCAGCAGCCGAACAGGGAATGGCTACACCTTC

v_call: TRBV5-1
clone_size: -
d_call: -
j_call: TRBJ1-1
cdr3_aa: CASSSGTVSGTEAFF
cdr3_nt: TGCGCCAGCAGCTCGGGCACAGTTTCGGGCACTGAAGCTTTCTTT

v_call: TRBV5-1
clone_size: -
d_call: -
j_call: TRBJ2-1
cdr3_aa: CASSLDVGVSEQFF
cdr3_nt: TGCGCCAGCAGCTTGGATGTGGGGGTCTCTGAGCAGTTCTTC

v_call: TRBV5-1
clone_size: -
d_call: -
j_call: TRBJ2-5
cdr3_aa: CASSSETGETQYF
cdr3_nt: TGCGCCAGCAGCTCGGAAACAGGGGAGACCCAGTACTTC

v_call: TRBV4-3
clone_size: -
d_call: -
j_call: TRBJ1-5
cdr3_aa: CASSQGTSQPQHF
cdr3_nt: TGCGCCAGCAGCCAAGGGACTTCTCAGCCCCAGCATTTT

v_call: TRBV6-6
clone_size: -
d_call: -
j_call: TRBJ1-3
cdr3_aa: CASTPFGRATRNTIYF
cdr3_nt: TGTGCCAGCACCCCGTTCGGCCGGGCTACAAGAAACACCATATATTTT

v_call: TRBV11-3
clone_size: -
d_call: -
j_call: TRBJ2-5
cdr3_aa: CASSFARGGGETQYF
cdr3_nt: TGTGCCAGCAGCTTTGCCCGAGGCGGTGGGGAGACCCAGTACTTC

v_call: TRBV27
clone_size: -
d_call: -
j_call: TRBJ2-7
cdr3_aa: CASTSHGARYEQYF
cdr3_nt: TGTGCCAGCACCTCACACGGGGCACGCTACGAGCAGTACTTC

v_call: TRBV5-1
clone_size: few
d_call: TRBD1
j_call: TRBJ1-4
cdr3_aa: CASSSGQATNEKLFF
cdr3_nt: TGCGCCAGCAGCTCGGGACAGGCAACTAATGAAAAACTGTTTTTT

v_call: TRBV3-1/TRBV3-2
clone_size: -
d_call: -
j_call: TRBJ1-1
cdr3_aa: CASSPPGTRNTEAFF
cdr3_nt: TGTGCCAGCAGCCCCCCCGGGACAAGGAACACTGAAGCTTTCTTT

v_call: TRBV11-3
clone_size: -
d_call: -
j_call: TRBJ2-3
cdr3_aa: CASSLGGTDTQYF
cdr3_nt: TGTGCCAGCAGCTTAGGCGGCACAGATACGCAGTATTTT

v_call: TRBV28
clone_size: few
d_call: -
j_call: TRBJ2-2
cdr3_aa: CSSVRRGTGELFF
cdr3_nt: TGTTCCTCAGTCCGGCGGGGCACCGGGGAGCTGTTTTTT

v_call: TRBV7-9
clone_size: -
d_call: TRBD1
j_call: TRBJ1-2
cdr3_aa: CASSSTKQGGFVNYGYTF
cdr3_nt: TGTGCCAGCAGCTCGACGAAGCAGGGGGGTTTTGTTAACTATGGCTACACCTTC

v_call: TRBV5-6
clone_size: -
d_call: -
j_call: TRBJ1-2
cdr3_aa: CASSNRESGYGYTF
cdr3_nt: TGTGCCAGCAGCAACAGAGAGTCGGGCTATGGCTACACCTTC